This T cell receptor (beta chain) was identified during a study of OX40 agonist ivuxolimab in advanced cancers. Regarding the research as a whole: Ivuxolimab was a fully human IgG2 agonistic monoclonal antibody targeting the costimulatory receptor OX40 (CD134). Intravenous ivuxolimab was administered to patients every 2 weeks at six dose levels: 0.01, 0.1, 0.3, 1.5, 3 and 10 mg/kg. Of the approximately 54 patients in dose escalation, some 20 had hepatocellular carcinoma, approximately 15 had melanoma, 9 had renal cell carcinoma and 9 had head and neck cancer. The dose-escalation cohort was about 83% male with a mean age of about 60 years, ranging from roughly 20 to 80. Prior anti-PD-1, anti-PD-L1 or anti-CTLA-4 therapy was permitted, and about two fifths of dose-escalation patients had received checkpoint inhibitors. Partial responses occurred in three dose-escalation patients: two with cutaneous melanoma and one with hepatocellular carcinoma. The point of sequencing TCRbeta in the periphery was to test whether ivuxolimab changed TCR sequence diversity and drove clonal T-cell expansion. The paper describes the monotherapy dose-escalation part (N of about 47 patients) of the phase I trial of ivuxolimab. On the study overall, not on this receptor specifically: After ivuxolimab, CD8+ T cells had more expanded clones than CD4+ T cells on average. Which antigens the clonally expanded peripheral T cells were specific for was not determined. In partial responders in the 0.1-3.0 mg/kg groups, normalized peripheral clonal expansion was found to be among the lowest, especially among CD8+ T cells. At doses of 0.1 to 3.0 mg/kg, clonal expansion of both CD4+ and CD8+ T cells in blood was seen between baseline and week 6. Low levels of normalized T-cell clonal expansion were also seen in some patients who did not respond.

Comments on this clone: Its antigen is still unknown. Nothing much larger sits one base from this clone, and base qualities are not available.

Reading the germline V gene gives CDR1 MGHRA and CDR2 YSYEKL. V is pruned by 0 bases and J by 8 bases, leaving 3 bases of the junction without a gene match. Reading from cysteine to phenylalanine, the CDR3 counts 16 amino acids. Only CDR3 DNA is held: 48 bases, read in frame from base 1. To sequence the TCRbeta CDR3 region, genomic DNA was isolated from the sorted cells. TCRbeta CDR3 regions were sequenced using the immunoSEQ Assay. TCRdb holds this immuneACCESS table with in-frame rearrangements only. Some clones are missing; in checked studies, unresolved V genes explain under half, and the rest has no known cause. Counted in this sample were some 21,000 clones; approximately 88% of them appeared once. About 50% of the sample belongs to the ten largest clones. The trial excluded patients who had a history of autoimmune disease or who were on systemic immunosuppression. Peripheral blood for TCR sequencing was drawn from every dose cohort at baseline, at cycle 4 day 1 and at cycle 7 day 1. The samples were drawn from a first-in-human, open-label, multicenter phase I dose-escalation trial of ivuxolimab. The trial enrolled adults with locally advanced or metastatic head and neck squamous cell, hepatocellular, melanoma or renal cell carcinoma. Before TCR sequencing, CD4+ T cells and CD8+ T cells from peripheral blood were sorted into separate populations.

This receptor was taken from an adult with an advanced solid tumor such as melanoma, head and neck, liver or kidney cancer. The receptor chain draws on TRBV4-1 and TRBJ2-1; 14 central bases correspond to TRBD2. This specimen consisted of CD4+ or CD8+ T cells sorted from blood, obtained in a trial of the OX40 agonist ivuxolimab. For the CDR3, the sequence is CASSQDTTSGRDEQFF. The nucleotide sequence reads TGCGCCAGCAGCCAAGATACGACTAGCGGGAGGGATGAGCAGTTCTTC.